These T cell receptor beta chains were read from a single sample in a study of low-dose radiotherapy and immunotherapy resistance in tumors. TCRdb used MiXCR to reprocess the reads, holding one entry per CDR3 protein. The sample records around 80,000 distinct CDR3 sequences, around a sixth being singletons. This specimen was PBMCs, taken after low-dose radiotherapy plus immunotherapy. The receptors come from a male donor with prostate cancer. Both conserved end residues are part of each CDR3. Each record gives: J gene, D gene, clone size, V gene, CDR3 length, CDR3 protein, CDR3 DNA. D genes are given only for firm matches. For some rows the clone size is stated as once, few or many, or as a class when expanded; others skip it.

TRBJ1-1 TRBD1 many TRBV30 13 CACQGQVNTEAFF TGTGCCTGCCAAGGACAGGTGAACACTGAAGCTTTCTTT
TRBJ2-2 . . TRBV28 13 CASSSPGVGELFF TGTGCCAGCAGTTCCCCCGGGGTGGGCGAGCTGTTTTTT
TRBJ2-2 TRBD1 many TRBV25-1 16 CASSEFVTGFTGELFF TGTGCCAGCAGTGAATTTGTGACAGGGTTCACCGGGGAGCTGTTTTTT
TRBJ1-2 . many TRBV29-1 13 CSVEVPGIYGYTF TGCAGCGTTGAAGTTCCGGGAATCTATGGCTACACCTTC
TRBJ2-4 TRBD1 many TRBV14 15 CASSQMTGQGNIQYF TGTGCCAGCAGCCAAATGACGGGACAGGGAAACATTCAGTACTTC
TRBJ1-5 . many TRBV30 15 CAWSQNGGSNQPQHF TGTGCCTGGAGTCAAAACGGTGGGAGCAATCAGCCCCAGCATTTT
TRBJ2-1 . . TRBV21-1 15 CASSKAVGGPNEQFF TGTGCCAGCAGCAAAGCCGTGGGGGGCCCTAATGAGCAGTTCTTC
TRBJ2-5 TRBD2 many TRBV4-1 21 CASSQDPGGSGAPLYQETQYF TGCGCCAGCAGCCAAGATCCGGGCGGGAGTGGCGCCCCCCTTTACCAAGAGACCCAGTACTTC
TRBJ1-2 TRBD1 many TRBV19 14 CASRRDRGHYGYTF TGTGCCAGTAGGAGGGACAGGGGACACTATGGCTACACCTTC
TRBJ2-1 . many TRBV20-1 13 CSARGYSPHEQFF TGCAGTGCTAGAGGGTACTCTCCCCATGAGCAGTTCTTC
TRBJ2-3 . . TRBV28 16 CASSPPGTLPTDTQYF TGTGCCAGCAGTCCGCCCGGGACCCTACCCACAGATACGCAGTATTTT
TRBJ2-3 . many TRBV21-1 14 CASSKESCPDTQYF TGTGCCAGCAGCAAAGAATCTTGTCCAGATACGCAGTATTTT
TRBJ2-5 TRBD2 many TRBV20-1 14 CSASRGGTGETQYF TGCAGTGCTAGTCGGGGGGGAACGGGAGAGACCCAGTACTTC
TRBJ2-1 TRBD2 many TRBV7-3 15 CASSLTSGIPNEQFF TGTGCCAGCAGCTTAACCAGCGGGATTCCCAATGAGCAGTTCTTC
TRBJ2-1 TRBD2 many TRBV7-3 17 CASSLRGRGSSYNEQFF TGTGCCAGCAGCCTAAGGGGTCGCGGGAGCTCCTACAATGAGCAGTTCTTC
TRBJ1-1 . . TRBV6-2/TRBV6-3 15 CASSTRRSWDTEAFF TGTGCCAGCAGCACACGTCGATCGTGGGACACTGAAGCTTTCTTT
TRBJ2-1 . many TRBV23-1 16 CASSQSPDCSYNEQFF TGCGCCAGCAGTCAATCTCCGGATTGCTCCTACAATGAGCAGTTCTTC
TRBJ2-7 TRBD2 many TRBV6-2/TRBV6-3 17 CASSYSISLAGTYEQYF TGTGCCAGCAGTTACTCTATTTCGCTAGCGGGAACCTACGAGCAGTACTTC
TRBJ2-7 . many TRBV30 15 CAWSPVWAGSYEQYF TGTGCCTGGAGTCCGGTGTGGGCCGGGTCCTACGAGCAGTACTTC
TRBJ2-1 TRBD2 few TRBV10-3 15 CAILGTSGISNEQFF TGTGCCATCCTAGGGACTAGCGGGATTAGCAATGAGCAGTTCTTC
TRBJ1-3 TRBD1 many TRBV7-2 16 CASSSTGQGSGNTIYF TGTGCCAGCAGTTCGACGGGACAGGGCTCTGGAAACACCATATATTTT
TRBJ2-7 TRBD2 many TRBV4-3 16 CASSPVLAGPLYEQYF TGCGCCAGCAGCCCCGTTTTAGCGGGACCACTTTACGAGCAGTACTTC